These 32 T cell receptor beta chains share one sample of origin, sequenced in a study of OX40 agonist ivuxolimab in advanced cancers. Data came from immunoSEQ multiplex PCR; TCRdb stores just in-frame clones and leaves some out. The table has fewer than 65,000 clones, roughly 89% seen once; the top ten hold under 30%. The source was CD4+ or CD8+ T cells sorted from blood, collected in a trial of the OX40 agonist ivuxolimab. These receptors were collected from an adult with an advanced solid tumor such as melanoma, head and neck, liver or kidney cancer.

This clone showed up just a few times. This chain joins TRBV7-2 and TRBJ2-7, with D possibly TRBD1 on 5 matching bases. Germline assignment: CDR1 SGHTA and CDR2 FQGNSA. V gave up 2 bases and J gave up 2 bases, with 10 bases separating them. This CDR3 has 14 amino acids. CDR3 DNA: TGTGCCAGCAGCTTAATGGCAGGGACCTACGAGCAGTACTTC. It yields the protein CASSLMAGTYEQYF. Variable domain in full (rest from reference TRBV7-2 and TRBJ2-7): GAGVSQSPSNKVTEKGKDVELRCDPISGHTALYWYRQSLGQGLEFLIYFQGNSAPDKSGLPSDRFSAERTGGSVSTLTIQRTQQEDSAVYLCASSLMAGTYEQYFGPGTRLTVT.

The chain employs TRBV5-4 and TRBJ2-5, with 11 positions matching TRBD2. V trimming: 4 bases; J trimming: 5 bases; junction bases outside the gene matches: 7. The CDR3 is 15 residues long. Per germline, CDR1 SGHNT and CDR2 YYREEE (reference sequence). In DNA, the CDR3 is TGTGCCAGCAGCCCCCGACTAGCGGGGTTCGAGACCCAGTACTTC. It encodes CASSPRLAGFETQYF.

The chain employs TRBV27 and TRBJ2-2; a possible D gene is TRBD2 (7 bases). Germline V gene lookup returns CDR1 MNHEY and CDR2 SMNVEV (reference sequence). V lost 2 bases, J lost 6 bases, and 16 bases lay in between. The CDR3 covers 16 residues. The CDR3 DNA reads TGTGCCAGCAGTTTACGGGTGGGGGGGCTCTCCGGGGAGCTGTTTTTT. Its protein product is CASSLRVGGLSGELFF.

V usage is TRBV29-1 and J usage is TRBJ2-2, with D perhaps given as TRBD1 or TRBD2 (5 bases each). Germline-derived CDR1 and CDR2 are SQVTM and ANQGSEA. Trimming cost V 4 bases and J 7 bases, with 13 bases left between them. The CDR3 is 13 residues long. The CDR3 region is CSVARGSGGELFF. In DNA, the CDR3 is TGCAGCGTTGCCCGGGGCTCTGGCGGGGAGCTGTTTTTT.

This clone occurred once. This chain connects TRBV4-3 to TRBJ2-3; no reliable D call. Germline V CDR1 and CDR2: LGHNA, YSLEER. The CDR3 is made up of 15 amino acids. V lost 1 base and J 3 bases, leaving 11 bases between the germline ends. CDR3 DNA sequence: TGCGCCAGCAGCCAAGGGGGTTCTCATACAGATACGCAGTATTTT. Protein: CASSQGGSHTDTQYF.

This clone was recorded only once. The J gene is TRBJ1-5, the V gene TRBV19; tentative D call: TRBD1 (6 bases). Trimming removed 6 bases at V and 1 base at J, with 16 bases between. CDR3 size: 16 residues. CDR1 and CDR2 (germline): LNHDA, SQIVND (reference sequence). The DNA for the CDR3 is TGTGCCAGTAGGTTGGGGGGGGCGGAAAGCAATCAGCCCCAGCATTTT. This translates into CASRLGGAESNQPQHF.

The rearrangement links TRBV7-2 to TRBJ2-1, with D unclear. The CDR3 consists of 15 residues. V was pared by 2 bases and J by 5 bases, with 13 bases between. Germline V gives CDR1 SGHTA, CDR2 FQGNSA. CDR3 loop: CASSLSRLRDNEQFF. In DNA form, the CDR3 reads TGTGCCAGCAGCTTAAGTCGGCTTCGCGACAATGAGCAGTTCTTC. The whole variable domain, filled in from reference TRBV7-2 and TRBJ2-1, reads GAGVSQSPSNKVTEKGKDVELRCDPISGHTALYWYRQSLGQGLEFLIYFQGNSAPDKSGLPSDRFSAERTGGSVSTLTIQRTQQEDSAVYLCASSLSRLRDNEQFFGPGTRLTVL.

The chain links TRBV15 to TRBJ2-3, with D tentatively TRBD1 or TRBD2 (7 bases each). The CDR3 totals 13 residues. The V end was cut by 3 bases, the J end by 8 bases, with 12 bases between. In germline, CDR1 is LNHNV, CDR2 YYDKDF (reference sequence). The CDR3 DNA is TGTGCCACCAGCAGCAGGGGGGGTGGTACGCAGTATTTT. Translation: CATSSRGGGTQYF.

The chain carries TRBV10-1 and TRBJ1-1, with D uncertain. CDR1 is WNHNN, CDR2 SYGVQD, per germline (reference sequence). Trimming pared 4 bases from V and 7 bases from J, leaving 13 bases between. The CDR3 has 13 amino acids. CDR3 sequence (DNA): TGCGCCAGCAGTGGAGGTCCAAAACTTGAAGCTTTCTTT. Its protein is CASSGGPKLEAFF.

The CDR3 DNA is TGTGCCAGCACCGCGGACAGGGGGTATGAGCAGTTCTTC. Amino acids: CASTADRGYEQFF. The chain recombines TRBV6-6 with TRBJ2-1; 10 positions agree with TRBD1. This CDR3 is built from 13 residues. J lost 8 bases, V lost 7 bases, and 5 bases had no gene match. CDR1 MNHNY and CDR2 SVGAGI come from the germline V gene (reference sequence).

CDR3 region: CASSFTGLTEAFF. The CDR3 nucleotides read TGTGCCAGCAGCTTTACAGGGCTTACTGAAGCTTTCTTT. This chain connects TRBV11-3 to TRBJ1-1, with D perhaps matching TRBD1 (6 bases). CDR3 length: 13 residues. CDR1 is SGHNT and CDR2 is YENEEA in the germline V gene. Trimming pared 3 bases from V and 5 bases from J, leaving 10 bases between.

V gene TRBV5-1 combines with J gene TRBJ2-2; D remains ambiguous. The CDR3 covers 16 residues. The V gene lost 6 bases and the J gene lost 0 bases, with 15 bases spanning the gap. Germline V lookup: CDR1 SGHRS, CDR2 YFSETQ. The CDR3 spells CASNPLNSANTGELFF. The CDR3 DNA reads as TGCGCCAGCAACCCTCTAAACTCCGCGAACACCGGGGAGCTGTTTTTT.

The DNA for the CDR3 is TGTGCCAGCAGCCGGGACAGACAGACAGATACGCAGTATTTT. Translating it yields CASSRDRQTDTQYF. The chain couples TRBV7-2 to TRBJ2-3; 7 nucleotides agree with TRBD1. CDR3 length equals 14 residues. After removal of 5 bases from V and 3 bases from J, the junction contained 5 bases not matched to a gene. Germline V CDR1 and CDR2: SGHTA, FQGNSA.

V gene TRBV10-3 combines with J gene TRBJ2-1; D call uncertain. The CDR3 covers 14 residues. The germline V and J ends were trimmed by 0 bases and 5 bases, with 8 bases remaining between them. Germline V gene sequence: CDR1 ENHRY, CDR2 SYGVKD. CDR3 loop: CAISESPDHNEQFF. The CDR3 bases are TGTGCCATCAGTGAGTCCCCGGATCACAATGAGCAGTTCTTC.

The chain has TRBV2 and TRBJ2-7, with D possibly being TRBD1 (6 bases). The CDR3 consists of 12 residues. Germline V gene sequence: CDR1 SNHLY, CDR2 FYNNEI. V dropped 4 bases and J dropped 3 bases, with 7 bases sitting between them. The CDR3, as DNA: TGTGCCAGCAGTGTACAGGGCTACGAGCAGTACTTC. This codes for CASSVQGYEQYF.

This clone was seen once. The chain recombines TRBV10-2 with TRBJ2-7; perhaps TRBD1 as D (5 bases). The V gene lost 4 bases and the J gene lost 2 bases, with 12 bases spanning the gap. This CDR3 is 14 amino acids long. CDR1 and CDR2 (germline): WSHSY, SAAADI. The CDR3 region is CASSVAGNPYEQYF. Here the CDR3 DNA reads TGCGCCAGCAGTGTCGCAGGGAATCCCTACGAGCAGTACTTC.

The rearrangement uses TRBV6-5 and TRBJ2-5, with 7 bases that match TRBD1. Germline V lookup: CDR1 MNHEY, CDR2 SVGAGI. CDR3 length: 14 amino acids. V trimming: 0 bases; J trimming: 4 bases; junction bases outside the gene matches: 2. DNA of the CDR3: TGTGCCAGCAGTTACTCGAACAGGGGAGAGACCCAGTACTTC. Amino acids: CASSYSNRGETQYF.

This chain connects TRBV6-1 to TRBJ1-4, with TRBD1 as a possible D gene (5 bases). Between the trimmed V and J ends, which lost 7 bases and 5 bases, there was a span of 11 bases. The CDR3 runs to 13 residues. Germline lookup yields CDR1 MNHNS and CDR2 SASEGT. The CDR3: CASIRAFNEKLFF. CDR3 bases: TGTGCCAGCATCAGGGCCTTCAATGAAAAACTGTTTTTT.

The V gene is TRBV9, the J gene TRBJ2-1; 11 nucleotides match TRBD2. The germline V gene has CDR1 SGDLS and CDR2 YYNGEE. There are 18 residues in the CDR3. Trimming at V came to 0 bases and at J to 0 bases, leaving 5 bases not matched to a gene. CDR3 amino acids: CASSVGLAGPSSYNEQFF. The CDR3 nucleotides are TGTGCCAGCAGCGTAGGACTAGCGGGGCCGAGCTCCTACAATGAGCAGTTCTTC.

The CDR3 sequence is CASSLPGQGYQPQHF. The CDR3, as DNA: TGTGCCAGCAGTCTACCGGGACAGGGTTATCAGCCCCAGCATTTT. The chain combines TRBV28 with TRBJ1-5; 9 nucleotides match TRBD1. The germline gives CDR1 MDHEN, CDR2 SYDVKM. The ends lost 5 bases at V and 5 bases at J; junction bases unmatched: 7. The CDR3 length is 15 residues.

The V and J genes are TRBV25-1 and TRBJ2-7; D is unclear. The germline V gene has CDR1 MGHDK and CDR2 SYGVNS. The CDR3 is 14 amino acids. The V end lost 2 bases, the J end lost 3 bases, and 11 bases lay between the germline ends. The CDR3 region is CASSELGRIYEQYF. CDR3 DNA sequence: TGTGCCAGCAGTGAACTAGGACGGATCTACGAGCAGTACTTC.

The chain links TRBV5-1 to TRBJ2-5, with a weak D call TRBD2 (6 bases). This CDR3 comprises 16 residues. V was trimmed by 2 bases and J by 4 bases, leaving 18 bases between them. Germline CDR1 SGHRS, CDR2 YFSETQ. The CDR3 DNA is TGCGCCAGCAGCTTTTCTAGACTAGGTCTTAGAGAGACCCAGTACTTC. It codes for CASSFSRLGLRETQYF. Drawing the rest from reference TRBV5-1 and TRBJ2-5, the complete variable domain is KAGVTQTPRYLIKTRGQQVTLSCSPISGHRSVSWYQQTPGQGLQFLFEYFSETQRNKGNFPGRFSGRQFSNSRSEMNVSTLELGDSALYLCASSFSRLGLRETQYFGPGTRLLVL.

This clone was picked up one time. The V call is TRBV15, the J call TRBJ2-7; TRBD1 aligns across 9 bases. The CDR3 is 15 residues long. Germline lookup yields CDR1 LNHNV and CDR2 YYDKDF (reference sequence). The J segment lost 5 bases and the V segment lost 8 bases, leaving 13 bases of the junction unmatched. CDR3 in amino acids: CATSRAQGAIDEQYF. The DNA for the CDR3 is TGTGCCACCTCTCGAGCACAGGGGGCCATCGACGAGCAGTACTTC.

This clone was observed once. CDR3 loop: CASSYYPERWNSPLHF. The CDR3 bases are TGTGCCAGCAGTTACTACCCCGAGAGATGGAATTCACCCCTCCACTTT. The chain recombines TRBV6-6 with TRBJ1-6; D is unresolved. Germline-derived CDR1 and CDR2 are MNHNY and SVGAGI (reference sequence). The CDR3 runs 16 residues. V lost 1 base to trimming and J lost 7 bases, with 14 bases between them.

The CDR3 nucleotides are TGTGCCAGCAGCCGACGGCTAGCGGACACCGGGGAGCTGTTTTTT. This codes for CASSRRLADTGELFF. The chain uses TRBV21-1 and TRBJ2-2; TRBD2, the table's D call, lacks a check against the DNA. TRBV21-1 is a known pseudogene. The CDR3 totals 15 residues.

The chain is built from TRBV19 and TRBJ1-3; a possible D gene is TRBD1 (5 bases). Germline CDR1 is LNHDA and CDR2 is SQIVND (reference sequence). The V end lost 5 bases, the J end lost 1 base, and 15 bases lay between the germline ends. The CDR3 has 16 amino acids. The CDR3 region is CASSPRGQSSGNTIYF. CDR3 DNA: TGTGCCAGTAGTCCGAGGGGCCAGTCATCTGGAAACACCATATATTTT.

This chain uses TRBV5-1 with TRBJ2-5; 10 bases map to TRBD2. The germline CDR1 and CDR2 sequences are SGHRS and YFSETQ. The CDR3 runs 15 residues. V dropped 4 bases and J dropped 4; count of bases not matched to a gene: 7. The CDR3 region has the DNA TGCGCCAGCAGCCGGAGCGGGGGGGCCGGAGAGACCCAGTACTTC. Translating gives CASSRSGGAGETQYF.

As for this clone: Distinct nucleotide sequences in the sample also encode this CDR3. V gene TRBV5-1 combines with J gene TRBJ1-1; maybe TRBD1 (6 bases). This CDR3 spans 13 amino acids. V was shortened by 1 base and J by 5 bases, with 9 bases between the two germline ends. Germline CDR1 SGHRS, CDR2 YFSETQ. CDR3 nucleotides: TGCGCCAGCAGCTTGAGAGGGGGTACTGAAGCTTTCTTT. It is translated as CASSLRGGTEAFF.

The chain joins TRBV5-5 to TRBJ1-1, with no clear D. From germline, CDR1 is SGHKS and CDR2 YYEKEE (reference sequence). V gave up 4 bases and J gave up 5 bases, with 18 bases separating them. The CDR3 runs to 15 residues. CDR3 sequence: CASSHDLLKRTEAFF. The CDR3 bases are TGTGCCAGCAGCCATGACCTCCTCAAGAGGACTGAAGCTTTCTTT.

The chain is built from TRBV11-2 and TRBJ2-7, with TRBD2 as a possible D gene (5 bases). Germline V gives CDR1 SGHAT, CDR2 FQNNGV. CDR3 length equals 16 residues. V lost 5 bases and J lost 0, with 17 bases in between. CDR3 loop: CASSEGLGQTSYEQYF. In DNA, the CDR3 is TGTGCCAGCAGCGAGGGTTTGGGCCAAACCTCCTACGAGCAGTACTTC.

The chain uses TRBV19 and TRBJ2-7; 9 bases fit TRBD2. After removal of 5 bases from V and 1 base from J, the junction contained 9 bases not matched to a gene. Germline CDR1 and CDR2: LNHDA and SQIVND (reference sequence). The length of the CDR3 is 16 residues. The CDR3 DNA is TGTGCCAGTAGTCCCCAAGGACTAGCGATTTCCTACGAGCAGTACTTC. It translates to CASSPQGLAISYEQYF.

The rearrangement uses TRBV7-9 and TRBJ2-3; D unclear. The length of the CDR3 is 16 residues. Trimming pared 5 bases from V and 6 bases from J, leaving 21 bases between. The germline gives CDR1 SEHNR, CDR2 FQNEAQ (reference sequence). For the CDR3, the DNA is TGTGCCAGCAGCCCTTCCCTGGGCACCCACATTGATACGCAGTATTTT. Translated: CASSPSLGTHIDTQYF. The complete variable domain, with remaining parts taken from reference TRBV7-9 and TRBJ2-3, reads DTGVSQNPRHKITKRGQNVTFRCDPISEHNRLYWYRQTLGQGPEFLTYFQNEAQLEKSRLLSDRFSAERPKGSFSTLEIQRTEQGDSAMYLCASSPSLGTHIDTQYFGPGTRLTVL.